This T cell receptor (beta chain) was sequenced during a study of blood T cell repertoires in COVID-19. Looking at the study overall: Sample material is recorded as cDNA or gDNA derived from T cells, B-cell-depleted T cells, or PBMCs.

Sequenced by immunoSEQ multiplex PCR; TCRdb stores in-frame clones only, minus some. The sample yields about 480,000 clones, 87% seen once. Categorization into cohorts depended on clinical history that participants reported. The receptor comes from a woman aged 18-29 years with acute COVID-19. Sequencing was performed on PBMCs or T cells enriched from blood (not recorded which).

For the CDR3, the DNA is TGTGCCAGCAGTTATCGGGGTCAGAGTGAAAAACTGTTTTTT. The encoded protein is CASSYRGQSEKLFF. The V and J genes are TRBV6-5 and TRBJ1-4; no definite D call. This CDR3 is 14 amino acids long. V was trimmed by 3 bases and J by 7 bases, leaving 12 bases between them. Germline V CDR1 and CDR2: MNHEY, SVGAGI.